The sequence of this T cell receptor beta chain was determined in a study of cytomegalovirus exposure and HLA in healthy donors. Looked up from germline, CDR1 is MGHRA and CDR2 is YSYEKL. V was pared by 3 bases and J by 6 bases, with 6 bases of the junction left unmatched. This CDR3 is 15 amino acids long. Study-wide results and caveats: Researchers reported in a later analysis that common viral pathogens appeared linked to several top clusters. Cytomegalovirus association was assigned to about 150 TCR beta chains. The HLA-A and HLA-B alleles of most subjects were reportedly predicted accurately from TCR beta sequences.

This PCR relied on a set of 60 Vbeta primers and 13 Jbeta primers. Profiling relied on immunoSEQ multiplex PCR, and the TCRdb table lists in-frame clones only, not all of them. This table holds roughly 73,000 clones. About this clone: Its specificity is unknown.

The rearrangement links TRBV4-1 to TRBJ2-1, with 9 bases that match TRBD2. The clonotype was recovered from a man aged 50-60 years in good health and CMV-seropositive. The sample comprised PBMCs. The CDR3 loop reads CASSHPGLAGNEQFF. CDR3 nucleotide sequence: TGCGCCAGCAGCCACCCGGGACTAGCAGGCAATGAGCAGTTCTTC.